The 6 T cell receptor beta chains below come from one sample, sequenced in a study of T-cell reconstitution after alpha-beta-depleted transplantation in children. TCRbeta library preparation incorporated unique molecular identifiers. TCRdb redid the calling of the PCR reads with MiXCR, one entry per CDR3 protein. Here the sample spans about 980,000 distinct CDR3 sequences, about 31% being singletons. The source material was PBMCs, mostly from graft donor cells, sampled 360 days after TCRalphabeta/CD19-depleted stem cell transplant. These receptors all stem from a boy in the first two years of life who had a stem cell transplant for SCID, so the T cells may come from the graft donor.

The chain combines TRBV19 with TRBJ2-1; D is unclear. From germline, CDR1 is LNHDA and CDR2 SQIVND (reference sequence). Trimming took 4 bases from V and 7 from J, leaving 14 bases between them. The CDR3 consists of 14 residues. CDR3 in DNA: TGTGCCAGTAGTACAATCTTCTCAGCTAATGAGCAGTTCTTC. This gives the protein CASSTIFSANEQFF.

This clonotype has at least ten counts. The gene calls are TRBV7-9 and TRBJ2-7; 9 nucleotides agree with TRBD1. From germline, CDR1 is SEHNR and CDR2 FQNEAQ (reference sequence). The CDR3 contains 14 residues. V shed 5 bases and J 5 bases; nucleotides not matched to a gene: 7. CDR3 sequence: CASSGTGSYHEQYF. The DNA for the CDR3 is TGTGCCAGCAGCGGGACAGGGAGTTACCACGAGCAGTACTTC.

The chain combines TRBV4-1 with TRBJ2-1; 9 bases agree with TRBD1. The V gene's germline CDR1 is MGHRA and CDR2 YSYEKL. J was trimmed by 4 bases and V by 4 bases; bases with no gene match: 17. The CDR3 is 19 residues long. The CDR3: CASSPRDREAPDGYNEQFF. As DNA, the CDR3 is TGCGCCAGCAGCCCTAGGGACAGGGAGGCTCCCGATGGGTACAATGAGCAGTTCTTC.

This clonotype has a handful of counts. This rearrangement joins TRBV5-1 to TRBJ2-7; 8 positions agree with TRBD1. The germline V gene encodes CDR1 SGHRS and CDR2 YFSETQ. CDR3 length equals 14 residues. J was trimmed by 7 bases and V by 4 bases; bases with no gene match: 10. As DNA, the CDR3 is TGCGCCAGCAGCACAACTGACAGGGGAGGAGAGCAGTACTTC. This gives the protein CASSTTDRGGEQYF.

This clonotype was counted between two and nine times. This rearrangement joins TRBV20-1 to TRBJ1-6; D is undetermined. The V end lost 0 bases, the J end lost 7 bases, and 16 bases lay between the germline ends. CDR3 length equals 16 residues. CDR1 is DFQATT, CDR2 SNEGSKA, per germline (reference sequence). CDR3 sequence reads: CSARDPRVPQNSPLHF. CDR3 coding DNA: TGCAGTGCTAGAGACCCCCGGGTGCCTCAGAATTCACCCCTCCACTTT.

In this sample, this clonotype turned up many times. This chain connects TRBV12-3 or TRBV12-4 to TRBJ2-1, with unresolved D. The CDR3 runs to 13 residues. Trimming cost V 0 bases and J 7 bases, with 7 bases left between them. The CDR3 region has the DNA TGTGCCAGCAGTTTAGCCCCCTGGAATGAGCAGTTCTTC. Encoded protein: CASSLAPWNEQFF.